These 15 T cell receptor beta chains were sequenced from one sample in a study of blood T cell repertoires in COVID-19. Generated by immunoSEQ multiplex PCR, the TCRdb table keeps only in-frame clones and is missing some. The sample lists about 130,000 clones; about 79% were seen once. Sequencing was carried out using PBMCs or T cells enriched from blood (not recorded which). The origin of the receptors is a man aged 50 to 60 who had recovered from COVID-19.

The J gene is TRBJ1-1, the V gene TRBV5-6; D is uncertain. The length of the CDR3 is 14 residues. The V and J ends lost 2 bases and 1 base respectively, with 9 bases between them. Germline CDR1 SGHDT, CDR2 YYEEEE. The CDR3 DNA is TGTGCCAGCAGCTTACCCCCGGGGAACACTGAAGCTTTCTTT. This encodes CASSLPPGNTEAFF.

Only one count was recorded for this clone. The rearrangement links TRBV23-1 to TRBJ2-5; TRBD1 agrees at 7 bases. TRBV23-1 is an open reading frame whose function is uncertain. The J segment lost 0 bases and the V segment lost 6 bases, leaving 10 bases of the junction unmatched. This CDR3 is 16 amino acids long. The CDR3 spells CASRNVTDRNQETQYF. The CDR3 nucleotides read TGCGCCAGCAGGAACGTGACGGACAGGAACCAAGAGACCCAGTACTTC.

This clone was observed many times. This chain joins TRBV7-9 and TRBJ2-7, with unresolved D. Per the germline V gene, CDR1 is SEHNR and CDR2 is FQNEAQ (reference sequence). Trimming took off 8 bases at V and 0 bases at J, with 11 bases between the two ends. The CDR3 has 13 amino acids. The CDR3 sequence is CASGLAVSYEQYF. CDR3 coding DNA: TGTGCCAGCGGCCTGGCAGTCTCCTACGAGCAGTACTTC.

Only one count was recorded for this clone. The V call is TRBV18, the J call TRBJ1-5; D may be TRBD1 (5 bases). Germline V gene data show CDR1 as KGHSH and CDR2 as LQKENI. The V end lost 3 bases, the J end lost 4 bases, and 22 bases lay between the germline ends. This CDR3 has 18 amino acids. The CDR3 bases are TGTGCCAGCTCACCCCGGGGCAGTTCGGGGGGACGTAATCAGCCCCAGCATTTT. The encoded protein is CASSPRGSSGGRNQPQHF.

The genes are TRBV3-1 (or the pseudogene TRBV3-2) and TRBJ2-1; TRBD2 matches 9 bases. The V gene's germline CDR1 is LGHDT and CDR2 YNNKEL (reference sequence). V shed 0 bases and J 7 bases; nucleotides not matched to a gene: 7. The CDR3 has 16 residues. CDR3 nucleotide sequence: TGTGCCAGCAGCCAAGATGCGGGGGGGCCGAGTAATGAGCAGTTCTTC. The encoded protein is CASSQDAGGPSNEQFF.

The chain couples TRBV7-2 to TRBJ1-6; TRBD1 matches at 10 bases. Trimming removed 10 bases from V and 6 bases from J; junction bases left unmatched: 9. The length of the CDR3 is 15 residues. Per the germline V gene, CDR1 is SGHTA and CDR2 is FQGNSA. The CDR3 loop is CATAPGQGRNSPLHF. The CDR3 DNA reads as TGTGCCACCGCTCCGGGACAGGGGCGTAATTCACCCCTCCACTTT.

The rearrangement links TRBV24-1 to TRBJ1-6; D is possibly TRBD1 (6 bases). CDR1 KGHDR and CDR2 SFDVKD come from the germline V gene. This CDR3 region has 14 residues. V lost 7 bases, J lost 6 bases, and 12 bases lay in between. The DNA for the CDR3 is TGTGCCACCAGCAGGGGACAAGTTAATTCACCCCTCCACTTT. Protein: CATSRGQVNSPLHF.

This chain joins TRBV19 and TRBJ2-1, with D possibly being TRBD2 (5 bases). Germline-derived CDR1 and CDR2 are LNHDA and SQIVND (reference sequence). Trimming removed 6 bases from V and 0 bases from J, with 6 bases in between. CDR3 length: 13 residues. The CDR3 nucleotides read TGTGCCAGTAGGGGGAGCTCCTACAATGAGCAGTTCTTC. This translates into CASRGSSYNEQFF.

The chain carries TRBV29-1 and TRBJ2-1; 10 bases are a match to TRBD2. There are 15 residues in the CDR3. V trimming: 8 bases; J trimming: 9 bases; junction bases outside the gene matches: 16. Germline values: CDR1 SQVTM, CDR2 ANQGSEA. The CDR3 DNA follows: TGCAGCCCATCTCCGGGGCTAGCGGGGGACGGTGAGCAGTTCTTC. It specifies CSPSPGLAGDGEQFF.

The rearrangement uses TRBV24-1 and TRBJ1-2; no clear D gene. The CDR3 consists of 13 residues. Trimming took off 4 bases at V and 8 bases at J, with 13 bases between the two ends. Per germline, CDR1 KGHDR and CDR2 SFDVKD. CDR3 sequence reads: CATSDDSLSGYTF. The CDR3 coding sequence is TGTGCCACCAGTGACGACTCCTTATCAGGCTACACCTTC.

This clone appeared once. The genes are TRBV12-3 or TRBV12-4 and TRBJ1-6; D unresolved. V shed 3 bases and J shed 8 bases, with 5 bases lying between them. CDR3 length: 12 amino acids. The CDR3 here is CASSFPDSPLHF. The CDR3 DNA follows: TGTGCCAGCAGTTTTCCCGATTCACCCCTCCACTTT.

The chain links TRBV30 to TRBJ2-2; D gene ambiguous. The CDR3 is 14 residues long. V lost 1 base and J 1 base, leaving 7 bases between the germline ends. Looked up from germline, CDR1 is GTSNPN and CDR2 is SVGIG (reference sequence). CDR3 protein: CAWSEGVNTGELFF. DNA of the CDR3: TGTGCCTGGAGTGAAGGAGTGAACACCGGGGAGCTGTTTTTT.

The chain uses TRBV12-3 or TRBV12-4 and TRBJ2-3; tentative D call: TRBD1 (6 bases). V was clipped by 6 bases and J by 2 bases, with 9 bases between them. CDR3 size: 13 residues. CDR3 in amino acids: CASRKGVTDTQYF. The CDR3 region has the DNA TGTGCCAGCAGAAAGGGGGTCACAGATACGCAGTATTTT.

The V call is TRBV2, the J call TRBJ1-3; D gene uncertain. The germline CDR1 and CDR2 sequences are SNHLY and FYNNEI. V lost 3 bases and J lost 3, with 6 bases in between. This CDR3 has 13 amino acids. Here the CDR3 reads CASSEGLGNTIYF. CDR3 in DNA: TGTGCCAGCAGTGAGGGCCTTGGAAACACCATATATTTT.

The chain combines TRBV3-1 (or the pseudogene TRBV3-2) with TRBJ1-5, with 10 bases identical to TRBD1. The germline V gene has CDR1 LGHDT and CDR2 YNNKEL (reference sequence). Trimming at V came to 2 bases and at J to 5 bases, leaving 3 bases not matched to a gene. The CDR3 has 15 amino acids. DNA for the CDR3: TGTGCCAGCAGCCAAACCGGGACAGGGGATCAGCCCCAGCATTTT. Its translation: CASSQTGTGDQPQHF.